This section outlines one T cell receptor beta chain sequence together with its context. The antigen is unknown. With the 5' RACE reads reprocessed, TCRdb shows one record per CDR3 protein and no DNA. The sample table includes approximately 400,000 distinct CDR3 sequences. The sample belongs to a study of monozygotic twins with inflammatory bowel disease. Germline values: CDR1 SGHKS, CDR2 YYEKEE (reference sequence). This CDR3 region has 13 residues. Study conclusions and caveats: Nothing supported a single strong signal or clonotype that was associated with IBD. Against healthy co-twins, IBD patients had lower TCRbeta diversity (measured by inverse Simpson).

The source is a human donor with ulcerative colitis or Crohn's disease, or a healthy co-twin of an affected twin (not recorded which). The gene calls are TRBV5-5 and TRBJ1-5. The material sequenced was blood. The CDR3: CASSSDLNQPQHF.